Listed below are T cell receptor beta chains from one sample, sequenced in a study of blood T cell repertoires in COVID-19. Produced via immunoSEQ multiplex PCR; TCRdb's table is partial and in-frame only. There are around 180,000 clones in the sample; more than 75% occur only once, and 2% to 3% lies in the top ten. Material: peripheral blood. These receptors came from a man in his forties with active or convalescent COVID-19. CDR3s include the opening cysteine and the closing phenylalanine or tryptophan. The D gene is left open where the match is weak.

DNA | CDR3 | J | V | D
TGTGCCTGGAGTGTAATTACAGGGGGTCAGCCCCAGCATTTT | CAWSVITGGQPQHF | TRBJ1-5 | TRBV30 | TRBD1
TGCGCCAGCAGCCTAGATCGGGACAGTCGCGGCATTCAGTACTTC | CASSLDRDSRGIQYF | TRBJ2-4 | TRBV5-1 | TRBD1
TGTGCCAGCACCTGGACAGTGAACACTGAAGCTTTCTTT | CASTWTVNTEAFF | TRBJ1-1 | TRBV2 | .
TGTGCCAGCAGCAAAGTTCGACAGTCAGAGCTTGATACGCAGTATTTT | CASSKVRQSELDTQYF | TRBJ2-3 | TRBV21-1 | .
TGTGCCAGCAGCACGGGACAGGGGGCAAATCAGCCCCAGCATTTT | CASSTGQGANQPQHF | TRBJ1-5 | TRBV7-8 | TRBD1
TGTGCCGCTGGCAGCTCCTACAATGAGCAGTTCTTC | CAAGSSYNEQFF | TRBJ2-1 | TRBV30 | .
TGTGCCACCAGCCGGGACAGGGGATGGGATGGCTACACCTTC | CATSRDRGWDGYTF | TRBJ1-2 | TRBV15 | TRBD1
TGTGCCAGCAGCCCCCTACAGGGACCACAAGAGACCCAGTACTTC | CASSPLQGPQETQYF | TRBJ2-5 | TRBV7-2 | .
TGTGCCTGGAGTGTACTAGCGGGGGCGGCCGGGGAGCTGTTTTTT | CAWSVLAGAAGELFF | TRBJ2-2 | TRBV30 | TRBD2
TGTGCCTGGAGTAAAACGGACAGATCAAACTATGGCTACACCTTC | CAWSKTDRSNYGYTF | TRBJ1-2 | TRBV30 | .
TGTGCCAGCAGCTCCGGGACAGGGAGCAAGATATCACCCCTCCACTTT | CASSSGTGSKISPLHF | TRBJ1-6 | TRBV5-4 | TRBD1
TGTGCGGAAGGGGGCCTAGCGGGTCGGGCGTACGAGCAGTACTTC | CAEGGLAGRAYEQYF | TRBJ2-7 | TRBV6-5 | .